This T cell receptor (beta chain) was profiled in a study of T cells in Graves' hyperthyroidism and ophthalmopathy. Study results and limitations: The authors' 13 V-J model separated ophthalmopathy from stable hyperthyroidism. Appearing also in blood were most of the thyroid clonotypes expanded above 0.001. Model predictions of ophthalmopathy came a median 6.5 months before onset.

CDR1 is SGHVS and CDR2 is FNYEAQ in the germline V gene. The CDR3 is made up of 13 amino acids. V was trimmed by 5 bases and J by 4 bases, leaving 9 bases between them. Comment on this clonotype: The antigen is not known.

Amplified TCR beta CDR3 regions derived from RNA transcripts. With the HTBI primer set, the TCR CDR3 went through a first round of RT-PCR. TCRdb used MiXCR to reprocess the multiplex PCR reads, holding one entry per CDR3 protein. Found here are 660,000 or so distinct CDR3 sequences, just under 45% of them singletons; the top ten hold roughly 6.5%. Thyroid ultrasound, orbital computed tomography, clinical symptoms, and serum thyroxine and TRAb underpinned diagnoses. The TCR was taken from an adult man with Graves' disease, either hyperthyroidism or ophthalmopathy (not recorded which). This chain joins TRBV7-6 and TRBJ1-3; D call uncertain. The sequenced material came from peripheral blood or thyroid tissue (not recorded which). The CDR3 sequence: CASSRSQGNTIYF. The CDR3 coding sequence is TGTGCCAGCAGCAGGTCGCAAGGAAACACCATATATTTT. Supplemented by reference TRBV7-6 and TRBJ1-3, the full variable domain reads GAGVSQSPRYKVTKRGQDVALRCDPISGHVSLYWYRQALGQGPEFLTYFNYEAQQDKSGLPNDRFSAERPEGSISTLTIQRTEQRDSAMYRCASSRSQGNTIYFGEGSWLTVV.